Below, one T cell receptor (beta chain) is given with its context. Under the authors' procedure: The assay estimated nucleated cells by amplifying reference gene primers. Data came from immunoSEQ multiplex PCR; TCRdb stores just in-frame clones and leaves some out. The V and J calls and clone size were taken over from that table, and D and trimming were inferred from the DNA. The sample lists tens of thousands of clones, around 90% occurring once. This sample stems from a study of blood T cell repertoires in COVID-19. Whole-study context: Samples of COVID-19 (acute and convalescent) were obtained from the United States, Italy and Spain. T cells, B-cell-depleted T cells, or PBMCs supplied cDNA or gDNA.

The CDR3 totals 13 residues. J was trimmed by 2 bases and V by 6 bases; bases with no gene match: 3. Germline CDR1 LGHNA, CDR2 YSLEER. The V call is TRBV4-3, the J call TRBJ1-1, with TRBD1 matching over 7 bases. The clonotype comes from a woman older than 75 with active COVID-19. Source material: peripheral blood. CDR3 DNA: TGCGCCAGCAGTTACAGGGGCAACACTGAAGCTTTCTTT. This codes for CASSYRGNTEAFF.